This T cell receptor (beta chain) derives from a study of beta chain features in type 1 diabetes. Overall study results and limits: With patients and controls alike, PCR might favor shorter templates to an equal degree. Patients' naive, central memory and Treg TCRB repertoires seemed closer to one another than those of healthy donors. Type 1 diabetes patients had TCRB CDR3s that were shorter (moderately but significantly so) in all four CD4+ subsets.

The trim removed 3 bases at V and 3 bases at J, leaving 12 bases unmatched. CDR1 is SQVTM, CDR2 ANQGSEA, per germline. The CDR3 totals 17 residues. There was one heparinised blood draw per donor, averaging around 0.11 L. Each of the CD4+ naive, central memory, regulatory and stem cell-like memory populations was sorted via CD45RO/CCR7/CD25/CD127/CD95/CD27. Reverse transcription of all isolated RNA meant that expressed TCRB transcripts were sequenced. Clones were read by immunoSEQ multiplex PCR, and TCRdb kept only the in-frame ones, dropping some. The sample shows about 340,000 clones, 9.3% of them seen only once. About this clone itself: Antigen unknown.

The material sequenced was central memory CD4+ T cells from blood. The clonotype originates from a man aged 30 to 39 with type 1 diabetes. This chain links TRBV29-1 with TRBJ2-1, with TRBD2 identical over 9 bases. CDR3 coding DNA: TGCAGCGTTGAGACGAGCGGGGGGACACGTGGCTACAATGAGCAGTTCTTC. Translating it yields CSVETSGGTRGYNEQFF.